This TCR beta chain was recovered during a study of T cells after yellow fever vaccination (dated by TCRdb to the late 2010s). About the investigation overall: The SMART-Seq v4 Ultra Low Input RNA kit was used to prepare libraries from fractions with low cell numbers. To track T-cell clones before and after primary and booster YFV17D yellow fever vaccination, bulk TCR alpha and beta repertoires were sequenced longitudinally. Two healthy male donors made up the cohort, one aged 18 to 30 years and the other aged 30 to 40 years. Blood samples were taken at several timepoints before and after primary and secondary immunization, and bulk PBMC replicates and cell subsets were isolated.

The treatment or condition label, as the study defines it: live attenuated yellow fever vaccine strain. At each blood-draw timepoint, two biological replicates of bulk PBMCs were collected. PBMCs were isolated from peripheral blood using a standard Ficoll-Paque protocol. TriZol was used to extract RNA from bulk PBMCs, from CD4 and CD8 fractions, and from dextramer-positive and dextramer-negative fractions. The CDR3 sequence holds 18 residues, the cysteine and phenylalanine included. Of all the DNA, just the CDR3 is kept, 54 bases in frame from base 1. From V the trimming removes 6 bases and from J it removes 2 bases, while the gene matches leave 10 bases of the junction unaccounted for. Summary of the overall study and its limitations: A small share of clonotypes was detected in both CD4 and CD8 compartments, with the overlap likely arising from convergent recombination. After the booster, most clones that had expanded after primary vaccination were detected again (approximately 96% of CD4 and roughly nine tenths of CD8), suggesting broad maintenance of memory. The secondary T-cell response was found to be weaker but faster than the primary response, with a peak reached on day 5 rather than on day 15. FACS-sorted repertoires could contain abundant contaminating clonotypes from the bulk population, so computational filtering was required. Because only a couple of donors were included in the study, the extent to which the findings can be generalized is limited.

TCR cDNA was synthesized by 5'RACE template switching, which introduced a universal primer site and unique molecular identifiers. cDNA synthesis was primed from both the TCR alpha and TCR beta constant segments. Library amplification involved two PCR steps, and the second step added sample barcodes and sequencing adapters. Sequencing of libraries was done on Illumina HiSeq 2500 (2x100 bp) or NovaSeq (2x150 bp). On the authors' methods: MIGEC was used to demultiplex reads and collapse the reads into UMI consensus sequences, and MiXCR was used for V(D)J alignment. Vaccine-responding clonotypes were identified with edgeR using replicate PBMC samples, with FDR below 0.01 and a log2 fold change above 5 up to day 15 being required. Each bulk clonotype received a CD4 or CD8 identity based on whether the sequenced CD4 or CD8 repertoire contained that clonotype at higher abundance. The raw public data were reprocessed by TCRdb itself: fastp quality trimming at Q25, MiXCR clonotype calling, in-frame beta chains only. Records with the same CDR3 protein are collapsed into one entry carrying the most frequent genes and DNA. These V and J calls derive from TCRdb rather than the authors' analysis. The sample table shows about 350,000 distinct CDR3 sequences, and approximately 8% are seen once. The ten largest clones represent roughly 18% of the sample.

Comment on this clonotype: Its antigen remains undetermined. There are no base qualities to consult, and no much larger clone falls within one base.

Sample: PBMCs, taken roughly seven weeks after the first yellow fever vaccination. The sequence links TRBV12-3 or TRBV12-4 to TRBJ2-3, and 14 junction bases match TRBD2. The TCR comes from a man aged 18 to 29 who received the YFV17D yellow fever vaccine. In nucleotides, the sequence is TGTGCCAGCAGCCGGACTAGCGGGGGGCCCATCCTCACAGATACGCAGTATTTT. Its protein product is CASSRTSGGPILTDTQYF.